The 18 T cell receptor beta chains in this list originate from one sample, sequenced in a study of T cells in Graves' hyperthyroidism and ophthalmopathy. Amplified TCR beta CDR3 regions derived from RNA transcripts. Carried out on the TCR CDR3, a first-round RT-PCR used the HTBI primer set. TCRdb ran MiXCR on the multiplex PCR reads and lists one entry per CDR3 protein. The repertoire consists of a few hundred thousand distinct CDR3 sequences, with about a sixth occurring once and the leading ten covering roughly 16%. Sequencing was performed on blood. These receptor sequences come from a woman aged 40 to 50 with Graves' ophthalmopathy.

Ten or more counts support this clonotype. This chain joins TRBV12-3 or TRBV12-4 and TRBJ2-2, with TRBD2 identical over 13 bases. The CDR3 loop spans 14 amino acids. The V segment lost 5 bases and the J segment 8 bases; nucleotides outside the gene matches: 2. CDR3 in amino acids: CASSGLAGDGELFF. CDR3 nucleotide sequence: TGTGCCAGCAGTGGACTAGCGGGAGATGGGGAGCTGTTTTTT.

This clonotype was observed at least ten times. CDR3 bases: TGTGCCAGCAGCATATCGGGACTAGCCAAAAACATTCAGTACTTC. Translating gives CASSISGLAKNIQYF. The chain has TRBV28 and TRBJ2-4; TRBD2 might be the D (6 bases). The CDR3 is 15 residues long. From germline, CDR1 is MDHEN and CDR2 SYDVKM. V lost 6 bases to trimming and J lost 0 bases, with 12 bases between them. The full variable domain, rest sourced from reference TRBV28 and TRBJ2-4, is DVKVTQSSRYLVKRTGEKVFLECVQDMDHENMFWYRQDPGLGLRLIYFSYDVKMKEKGDIPEGYSVSREKKERFSLILESASTNQTSMYLCASSISGLAKNIQYFGAGTRLSVL.

This clonotype was counted ten times or more. The chain carries TRBV29-1 and TRBJ2-5, with 13 bases identical to TRBD2. Germline values: CDR1 SQVTM, CDR2 ANQGSEA. The CDR3 consists of 14 residues. Trimming removed 6 bases from V and 5 bases from J; junction bases left unmatched: 6. This CDR3 is CSVGLAGVGETQYF. CDR3 bases: TGCAGCGTCGGACTAGCGGGAGTCGGGGAGACCCAGTACTTC.

The chain uses TRBV4-2 and TRBJ2-1; 8 positions agree with TRBD2. This CDR3 has 15 residues. The germline gives CDR1 LGHNA, CDR2 YNFKEQ. V gave up 3 bases and J gave up 5 bases; unmatched junction bases: 6. The CDR3 sequence is CASSQSGREDNEQFF. CDR3 coding DNA: TGTGCCAGCAGCCAGAGCGGGAGAGAGGACAATGAGCAGTTCTTC.

Many counts were recorded for this clonotype. The chain is built from TRBV15 and TRBJ2-7; D might be TRBD1 (5 bases). V was cut by 5 bases and J by 0 bases, with 11 bases left in between. The CDR3 totals 14 residues. The V gene's germline CDR1 is LNHNV and CDR2 YYDKDF (reference sequence). In DNA, the CDR3 is TGTGCCACCAGCGCAGGGTATGACTCCTACGAGCAGTACTTC. Protein product: CATSAGYDSYEQYF.

This clonotype was counted many times. This rearrangement joins TRBV19 to TRBJ2-5; 7 bases are a match to TRBD2. The V gene's germline CDR1 is LNHDA and CDR2 SQIVND (reference sequence). The CDR3 extends over 13 amino acids. Germline trimming cut 5 bases from V and 5 bases from J; bases unmatched to any gene: 5. The CDR3 DNA reads as TGTGCCAGTAGTCAGACGCGGGGGGAGACCCAGTACTTC. Translated, it gives CASSQTRGETQYF. The variable domain in full, completed from reference TRBV19 and TRBJ2-5, reads DGGITQSPKYLFRKEGQNVTLSCEQNLNHDAMYWYRQDPGQGLRLIYYSQIVNDFQKGDIAEGYSVSREKKESFPLTVTSAQKNPTAFYLCASSQTRGETQYFGPGTRLLVL.

This clonotype was seen a few times. The gene calls are TRBV20-1 and TRBJ2-5; D is ambiguous. CDR1 is DFQATT and CDR2 is SNEGSKA in the germline V gene (reference sequence). Trimming took 0 bases from V and 4 from J, leaving 9 bases between them. This CDR3 region has 13 residues. The CDR3 nucleotides read TGCAGTGCTAGAGATCTTGTGGGAGAGACCCAGTACTTC. Translating it yields CSARDLVGETQYF.

A word on this clonotype: Since a much larger clone is just one base distant, this may be a read error. V and J are TRBV20-1 and TRBJ1-2; TRBD1 aligns across 8 bases. CDR1 and CDR2 from the germline V gene are DFQATT and SNEGSKA (reference sequence). V shed 2 bases and J 3 bases; nucleotides not matched to a gene: 2. The CDR3 length is 13 residues. The CDR3 sequence: CSARQGADYGYTF. CDR3 DNA sequence: TGCAGTGCTAGACAGGGGGCGGACTATGGCTACACCTTC.

The chain couples TRBV28 to TRBJ1-1; 7 positions match TRBD1. The CDR3 is 15 amino acids. CDR1 and CDR2 from the germline V gene are MDHEN and SYDVKM. V lost 7 bases and J lost 0; bases outside the gene matches: 8. This CDR3 is CASNKGGPLNTEAFF. The CDR3, as DNA: TGTGCCAGCAACAAAGGGGGCCCTTTGAACACTGAAGCTTTCTTT.

The J gene is TRBJ2-7, the V gene TRBV28; 8 bases are a match to TRBD1. The CDR3 consists of 14 residues. Germline V gene sequence: CDR1 MDHEN, CDR2 SYDVKM. The V gene end was trimmed by 3 bases and the J gene end by 3 bases; junction bases not matched to a gene: 4. The chain's CDR3 is CASSLTGALYEQYF. CDR3 sequence (DNA): TGTGCCAGCAGTTTGACAGGGGCACTCTACGAGCAGTACTTC.

The sample holds many counts of this clonotype. V is TRBV28 and J is TRBJ2-6; 9 nucleotides line up with TRBD1. The germline CDR1 and CDR2 sequences are MDHEN and SYDVKM. This CDR3 is built from 17 residues. The trim removed 5 bases at V and 0 bases at J, leaving 5 bases unmatched. The CDR3, as DNA: TGTGCCAGCAGTGAGGGGACAGGGTTCTCTGGGGCCAACGTCCTGACTTTC. The encoded protein is CASSEGTGFSGANVLTF.

A few counts support this clonotype. The V gene is TRBV12-3 or TRBV12-4, the J gene TRBJ1-2, with D unresolved. V shed 7 bases and J shed 4 bases, with 16 bases lying between them. The CDR3 covers 14 residues. The CDR3 here is CASTLVARGYGYTF. In DNA, the CDR3 is TGTGCCAGCACCCTCGTCGCTCGGGGCTATGGCTACACCTTC.

In its sample, this clonotype was seen many times. This rearrangement joins TRBV11-2 to TRBJ2-3, with D tentatively TRBD2 (6 bases). Germline V gives CDR1 SGHAT, CDR2 FQNNGV. The CDR3 has 15 residues. Trimming removed 5 bases from V and 3 bases from J, with 15 bases in between. CDR3 nucleotides: TGTGCCAGCAGCGTCGGGACTCTCTTTACAGATACGCAGTATTTT. Amino acids: CASSVGTLFTDTQYF.

This clonotype was found a few times. This rearrangement joins TRBV7-2 to TRBJ2-2; 7 bases match TRBD2. The CDR3 consists of 13 residues. Losses at the gene ends were 3 bases for V and 7 bases for J; bases not matched to a gene: 2. Germline lookup yields CDR1 SGHTA and CDR2 FQGNSA. The CDR3: CASSLTSLGELFF. The CDR3 DNA is TGTGCCAGCAGCTTGACTAGCCTCGGGGAGCTGTTTTTT.

This clonotype has a single count. The chain uses TRBV2 and TRBJ2-2; 12 bases match TRBD1. The CDR3 contains 13 residues. The germline gives CDR1 SNHLY, CDR2 FYNNEI. The V gene end was trimmed by 8 bases and the J gene end by 6 bases; junction bases not matched to a gene: 1. CDR3 in amino acids: CASRDRGPGELFF. The DNA of the CDR3 is TGTGCCAGCCGGGACAGGGGGCCCGGGGAGCTGTTTTTT. The whole variable domain, remainder taken from reference TRBV2 and TRBJ2-2, is EPEVTQTPSHQVTQMGQEVILRCVPISNHLYFYWYRQILGQKVEFLVSFYNNEISEKSEIFDDQFSVERPDGSNFTLKIRSTKLEDSAMYFCASRDRGPGELFFGEGSRLTVL.

This clonotype was seen ten or more times. The V call is TRBV27, the J call TRBJ1-2; 7 bases agree with TRBD1. CDR1 MNHEY and CDR2 SMNVEV come from the germline V gene (reference sequence). This CDR3 spans 13 amino acids. V lost 6 bases and J lost 3; bases outside the gene matches: 4. CDR3 sequence: CASRGGEDYGYTF. CDR3 nucleotide sequence: TGTGCCAGCAGAGGGGGCGAGGACTATGGCTACACCTTC.

In this sample, this clonotype turned up many times. V is TRBV12-3 or TRBV12-4 and J is TRBJ1-1; D is undetermined. CDR3 length: 12 amino acids. The V and J ends lost 5 bases and 8 bases respectively, with 12 bases between them. CDR3 loop: CASSSPGLEAFF. In DNA, the CDR3 is TGTGCCAGCAGTAGCCCAGGCCTCGAAGCTTTCTTT.

This clonotype was counted many times. The chain joins TRBV27 to TRBJ2-6; D is unresolved. The CDR3 loop spans 16 amino acids. Germline-derived CDR1 and CDR2 are MNHEY and SMNVEV (reference sequence). Trimming stripped 7 bases from V and 0 bases from J, with 13 bases between. The chain's CDR3 is CASTAVGTSGANVLTF. CDR3 sequence (DNA): TGTGCCAGCACGGCAGTCGGAACCTCTGGGGCCAACGTCCTGACTTTC.